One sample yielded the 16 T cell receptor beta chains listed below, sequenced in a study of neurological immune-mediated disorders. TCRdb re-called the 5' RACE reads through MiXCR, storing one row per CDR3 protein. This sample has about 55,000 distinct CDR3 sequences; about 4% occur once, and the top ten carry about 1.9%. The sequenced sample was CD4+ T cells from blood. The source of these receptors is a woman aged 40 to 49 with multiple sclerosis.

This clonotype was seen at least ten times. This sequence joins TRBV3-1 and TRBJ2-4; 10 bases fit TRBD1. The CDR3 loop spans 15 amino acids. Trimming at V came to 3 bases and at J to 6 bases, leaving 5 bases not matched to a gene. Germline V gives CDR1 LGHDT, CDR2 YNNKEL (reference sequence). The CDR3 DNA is TGTGCCAGCAGCCACTTGGGACAGGGGCGAAACATTCAGTACTTC. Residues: CASSHLGQGRNIQYF.

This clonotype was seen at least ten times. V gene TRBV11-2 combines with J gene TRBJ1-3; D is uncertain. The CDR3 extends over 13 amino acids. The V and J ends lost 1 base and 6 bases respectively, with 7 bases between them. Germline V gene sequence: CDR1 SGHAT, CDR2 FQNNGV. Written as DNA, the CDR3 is TGTGCCAGCAGCTTAGGGACGGTAAACACCATATATTTT. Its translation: CASSLGTVNTIYF.

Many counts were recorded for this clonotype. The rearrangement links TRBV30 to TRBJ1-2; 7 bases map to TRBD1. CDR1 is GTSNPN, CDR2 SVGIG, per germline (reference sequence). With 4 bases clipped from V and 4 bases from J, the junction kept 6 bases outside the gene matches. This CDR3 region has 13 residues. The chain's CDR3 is CAWTLGQPYGYTF. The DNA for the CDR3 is TGTGCCTGGACCTTGGGACAGCCCTATGGCTACACCTTC. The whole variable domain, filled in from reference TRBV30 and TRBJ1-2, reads SQTIHQWPATLVQPVGSPLSLECTVEGTSNPNLYWYRQAAGRGLQLLFYSVGIGQISSEVPQNLSASRPQDRQFILSSKKLLLSDSGFYLCAWTLGQPYGYTFGSGTRLTVV.

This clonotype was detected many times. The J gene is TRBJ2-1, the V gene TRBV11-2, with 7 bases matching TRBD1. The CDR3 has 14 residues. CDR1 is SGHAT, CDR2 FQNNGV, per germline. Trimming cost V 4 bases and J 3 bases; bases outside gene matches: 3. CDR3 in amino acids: CASSSGQSYNEQFF. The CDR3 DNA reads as TGTGCCAGCAGCTCGGGACAGAGCTACAATGAGCAGTTCTTC.

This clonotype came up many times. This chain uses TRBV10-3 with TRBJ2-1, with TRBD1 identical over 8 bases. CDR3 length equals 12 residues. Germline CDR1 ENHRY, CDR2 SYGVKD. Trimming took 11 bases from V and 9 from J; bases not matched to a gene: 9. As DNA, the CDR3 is TGTGCCTGCGGACAGGGACGAGGTGAGCAGTTCTTC. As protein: CACGQGRGEQFF.

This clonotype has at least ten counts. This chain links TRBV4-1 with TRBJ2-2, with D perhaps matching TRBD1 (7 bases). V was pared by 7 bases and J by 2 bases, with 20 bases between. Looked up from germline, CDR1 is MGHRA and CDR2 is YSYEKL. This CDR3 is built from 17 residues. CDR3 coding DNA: TGCGCCAGCACCCTAACCCGCGGGACAGCTAACACCGGGGAGCTGTTTTTT. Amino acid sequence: CASTLTRGTANTGELFF.

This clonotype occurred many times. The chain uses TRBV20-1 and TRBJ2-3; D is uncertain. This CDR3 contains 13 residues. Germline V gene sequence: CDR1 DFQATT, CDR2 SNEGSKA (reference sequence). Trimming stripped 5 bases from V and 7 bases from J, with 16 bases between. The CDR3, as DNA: TGCAGTGCTCAGGATACTAAAAGCTATACGCAGTATTTT. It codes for CSAQDTKSYTQYF.

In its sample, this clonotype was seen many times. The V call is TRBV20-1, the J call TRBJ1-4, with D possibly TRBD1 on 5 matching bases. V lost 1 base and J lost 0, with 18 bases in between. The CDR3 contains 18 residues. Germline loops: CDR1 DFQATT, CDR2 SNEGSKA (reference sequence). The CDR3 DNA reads TGCAGTGCTAGAGCCCCCTCCGGGACCCCCGCAACTAATGAAAAACTGTTTTTT. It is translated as CSARAPSGTPATNEKLFF.

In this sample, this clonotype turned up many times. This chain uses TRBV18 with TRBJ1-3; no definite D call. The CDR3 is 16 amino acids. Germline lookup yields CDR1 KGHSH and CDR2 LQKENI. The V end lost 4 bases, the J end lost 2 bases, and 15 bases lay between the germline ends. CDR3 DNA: TGTGCCAGCTCACTAGGCCTATTAACCGCTGGAAACACCATATATTTT. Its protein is CASSLGLLTAGNTIYF.

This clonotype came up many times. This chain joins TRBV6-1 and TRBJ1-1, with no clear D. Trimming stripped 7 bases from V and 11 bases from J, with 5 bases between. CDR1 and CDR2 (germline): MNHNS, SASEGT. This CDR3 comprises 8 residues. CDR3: CASIKAFF. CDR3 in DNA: TGTGCCAGCATTAAGGCTTTCTTT.

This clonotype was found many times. CDR3 nucleotide sequence: TGTGCCGTCTACAGGGAACGGACTGAAGCTTTCTTT. It translates to CAVYRERTEAFF. V gene TRBV10-3 combines with J gene TRBJ1-1; maybe TRBD1 (6 bases). V shed 11 bases and J shed 5 bases, with 15 bases lying between them. Germline CDR1 and CDR2: ENHRY and SYGVKD. This CDR3 spans 12 amino acids.

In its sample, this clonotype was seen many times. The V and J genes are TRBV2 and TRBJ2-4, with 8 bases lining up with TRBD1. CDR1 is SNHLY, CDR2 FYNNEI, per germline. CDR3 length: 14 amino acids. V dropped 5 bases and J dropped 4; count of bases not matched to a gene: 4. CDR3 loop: CASSLDRGKNIQYF. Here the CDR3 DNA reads TGTGCCAGCAGTTTAGACAGGGGTAAAAACATTCAGTACTTC.

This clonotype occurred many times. The CDR3 DNA reads as TGCGCCAGCAGCCTGGACAGGGAGTACTTAATGAACACTGAAGCTTTCTTT. This codes for CASSLDREYLMNTEAFF. The rearrangement links TRBV5-1 to TRBJ1-1; the match to TRBD1 covers 8 bases. The CDR3 length is 17 residues. The junction had 11 bases not matched to a gene; V was cut back by 4 bases and J by 0 bases. Germline lookup yields CDR1 SGHRS and CDR2 YFSETQ.

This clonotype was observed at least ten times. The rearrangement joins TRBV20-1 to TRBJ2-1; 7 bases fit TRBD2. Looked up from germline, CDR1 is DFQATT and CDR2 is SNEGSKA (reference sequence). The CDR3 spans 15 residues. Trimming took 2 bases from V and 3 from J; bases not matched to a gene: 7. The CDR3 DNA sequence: TGCAGTGCTAGAAGGGCGGGGGACCTCTACAATGAGCAGTTCTTC. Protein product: CSARRAGDLYNEQFF.

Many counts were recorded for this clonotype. CDR3 DNA sequence: TGCAGTGTGAGGGGACCCTACGAGCAGTACTTC. It yields the protein CSVRGPYEQYF. The chain recombines TRBV20-1 with TRBJ2-7, with D possibly called TRBD1 or TRBD2 (5 bases each). This CDR3 is 11 amino acids long. The ends were cut back, 7 bases at V and 2 bases at J, with 9 bases in the middle. Germline assignment: CDR1 DFQATT and CDR2 SNEGSKA (reference sequence).

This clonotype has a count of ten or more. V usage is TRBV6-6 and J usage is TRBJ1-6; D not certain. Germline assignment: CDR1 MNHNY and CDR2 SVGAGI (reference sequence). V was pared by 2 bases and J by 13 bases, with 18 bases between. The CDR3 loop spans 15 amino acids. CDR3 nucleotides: TGTGCCAGCAGTTACCAGCATGGGAACGCCTCGCCCCTCCACTTT. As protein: CASSYQHGNASPLHF.